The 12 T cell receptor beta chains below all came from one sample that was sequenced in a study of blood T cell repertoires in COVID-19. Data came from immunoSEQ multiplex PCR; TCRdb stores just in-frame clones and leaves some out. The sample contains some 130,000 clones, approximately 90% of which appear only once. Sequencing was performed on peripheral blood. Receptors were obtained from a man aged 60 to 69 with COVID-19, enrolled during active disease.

The CDR3 region is CASSDEITGVSGNTIYF. The CDR3 DNA sequence: TGTGCCAGCAGTGATGAAATTACAGGGGTCTCTGGAAACACCATATATTTT. V gene TRBV2 combines with J gene TRBJ1-3; TRBD1 matches 7 bases. With 3 bases clipped from V and 0 bases from J, the junction kept 8 bases outside the gene matches. From germline, CDR1 is SNHLY and CDR2 FYNNEI. The CDR3 extends over 17 amino acids.

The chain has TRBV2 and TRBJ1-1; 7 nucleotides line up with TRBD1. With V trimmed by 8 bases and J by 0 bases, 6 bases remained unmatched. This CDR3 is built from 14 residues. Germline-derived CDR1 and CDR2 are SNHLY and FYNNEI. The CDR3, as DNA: TGTGCCAGCCTCACGGGACAGCTGAACACTGAAGCTTTCTTT. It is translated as CASLTGQLNTEAFF.

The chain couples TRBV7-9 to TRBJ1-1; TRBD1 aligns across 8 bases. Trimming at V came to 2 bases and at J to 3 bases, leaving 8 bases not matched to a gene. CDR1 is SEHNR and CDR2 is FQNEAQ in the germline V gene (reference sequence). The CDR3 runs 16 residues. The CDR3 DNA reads TGTGCCAGCAGCTTACCGGGACAGGTCGGAGACACTGAAGCTTTCTTT. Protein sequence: CASSLPGQVGDTEAFF.

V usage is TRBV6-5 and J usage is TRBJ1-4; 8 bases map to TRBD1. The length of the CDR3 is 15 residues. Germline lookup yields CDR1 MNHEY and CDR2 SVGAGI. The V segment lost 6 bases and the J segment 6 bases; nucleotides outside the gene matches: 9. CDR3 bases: TGTGCCAGCAGACCCTCAGGGGGCGCTGATGAAAAACTGTTTTTT. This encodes CASRPSGGADEKLFF.

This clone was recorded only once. Here the CDR3 reads CASSLGQAQDAFF. As DNA, the CDR3 is TGTGCCAGCAGTTTGGGACAGGCCCAGGATGCTTTCTTT. V and J are TRBV12-3 or TRBV12-4 and TRBJ1-1, with 8 bases lining up with TRBD1. This CDR3 has 13 residues. Trimming removed 3 bases from V and 11 bases from J; junction bases left unmatched: 8.

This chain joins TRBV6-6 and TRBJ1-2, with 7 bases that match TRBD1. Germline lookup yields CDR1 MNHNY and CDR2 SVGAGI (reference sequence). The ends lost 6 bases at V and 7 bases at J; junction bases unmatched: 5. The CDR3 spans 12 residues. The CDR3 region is CASRGGQSGYTF. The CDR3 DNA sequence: TGTGCCAGCAGGGGGGGACAGTCTGGCTACACCTTC.

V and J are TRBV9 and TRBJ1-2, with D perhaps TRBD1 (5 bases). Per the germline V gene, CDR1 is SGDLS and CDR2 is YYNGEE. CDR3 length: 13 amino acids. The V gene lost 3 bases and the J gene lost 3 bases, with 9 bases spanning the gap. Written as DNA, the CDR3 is TGTGCCAGCAGCGAGGCCAGGGACTATGGCTACACCTTC. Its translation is CASSEARDYGYTF.

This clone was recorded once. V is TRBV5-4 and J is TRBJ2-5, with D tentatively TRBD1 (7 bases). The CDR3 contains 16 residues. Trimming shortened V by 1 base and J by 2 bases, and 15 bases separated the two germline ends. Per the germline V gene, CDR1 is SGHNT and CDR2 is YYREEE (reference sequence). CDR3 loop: CASSLPQGGNQETQYF. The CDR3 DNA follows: TGTGCCAGCAGCTTGCCGCAGGGGGGTAATCAAGAGACCCAGTACTTC.

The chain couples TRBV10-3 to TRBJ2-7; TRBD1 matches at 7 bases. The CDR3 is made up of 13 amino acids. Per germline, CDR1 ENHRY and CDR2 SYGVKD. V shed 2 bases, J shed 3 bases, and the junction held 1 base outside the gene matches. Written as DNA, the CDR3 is TGTGCCATCAGTGAGGCAGGGGGCTACGAGCAGTACTTC. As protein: CAISEAGGYEQYF.

The CDR3 here is CASSLGQGASSGNTIYF. CDR3 nucleotides: TGTGCCAGCAGCCTCGGACAGGGGGCTAGCTCTGGAAACACCATATATTTT. The chain links TRBV7-3 to TRBJ1-3; 11 nucleotides align to TRBD1. This CDR3 contains 17 residues. The V gene's germline CDR1 is SGHTA and CDR2 FQGTGA. J gave up 0 bases and V 5 bases, and 6 bases lay outside the gene matches.

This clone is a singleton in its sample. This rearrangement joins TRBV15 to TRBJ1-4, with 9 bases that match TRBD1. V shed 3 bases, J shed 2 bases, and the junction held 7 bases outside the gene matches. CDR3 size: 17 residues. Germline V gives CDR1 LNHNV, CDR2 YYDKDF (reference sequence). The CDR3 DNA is TGTGCCACCAGCAGGGAACAGGGGGCGACTACTAATGAAAAACTGTTTTTT. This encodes CATSREQGATTNEKLFF.

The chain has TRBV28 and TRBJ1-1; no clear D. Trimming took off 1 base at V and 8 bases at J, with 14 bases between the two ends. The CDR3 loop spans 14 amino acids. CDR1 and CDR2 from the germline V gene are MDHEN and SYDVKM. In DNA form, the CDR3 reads TGTGCCAGCAGTTTATTAGTTACGAGGCTCGAAGCTTTCTTT. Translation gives CASSLLVTRLEAFF.